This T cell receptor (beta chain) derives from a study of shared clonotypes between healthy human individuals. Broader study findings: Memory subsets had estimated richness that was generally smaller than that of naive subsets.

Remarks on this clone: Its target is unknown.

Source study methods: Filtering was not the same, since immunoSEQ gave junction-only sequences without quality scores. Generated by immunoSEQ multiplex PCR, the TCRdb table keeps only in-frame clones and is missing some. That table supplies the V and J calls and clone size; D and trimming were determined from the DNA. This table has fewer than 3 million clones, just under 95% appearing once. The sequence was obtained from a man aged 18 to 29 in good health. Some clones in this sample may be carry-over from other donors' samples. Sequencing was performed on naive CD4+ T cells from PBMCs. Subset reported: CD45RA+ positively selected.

The CDR3 DNA sequence: TGTGCCACCAGCGACGGGGTCCGGCGGGATGAGCAGTTCTTC. Translation: CATSDGVRRDEQFF. The rearrangement joins TRBV15 to TRBJ2-1, with a possible D match to TRBD2 (5 bases). The V end was cut by 5 bases, the J end by 8 bases, with 16 bases between. The CDR3 consists of 14 residues. From germline, CDR1 is LNHNV and CDR2 YYDKDF (reference sequence).